One and the same sample provided the 32 T cell receptor beta chains below, sequenced in a study of OX40 agonist ivuxolimab in advanced cancers. Sequenced by immunoSEQ multiplex PCR; TCRdb stores in-frame clones only, minus some. Among around 67,000 clones listed, about 90% were seen once. Sequencing used CD4+ or CD8+ T cells sorted from blood, obtained in a trial of the OX40 agonist ivuxolimab. All receptors come from an adult with an advanced solid tumor such as melanoma, head and neck, liver or kidney cancer.

The chain uses TRBV2 and TRBJ2-1; 9 nucleotides match TRBD2. The trim removed 2 bases at V and 3 bases at J, leaving 8 bases unmatched. In germline, CDR1 is SNHLY, CDR2 FYNNEI. This CDR3 is 17 amino acids long. The CDR3: CASSEIASGNYYNEQFF. CDR3 nucleotides: TGTGCCAGCAGTGAAATAGCTAGCGGGAACTACTACAATGAGCAGTTCTTC. Full variable domain (outside the CDR3, taken from reference TRBV2 and TRBJ2-1): EPEVTQTPSHQVTQMGQEVILRCVPISNHLYFYWYRQILGQKVEFLVSFYNNEISEKSEIFDDQFSVERPDGSNFTLKIRSTKLEDSAMYFCASSEIASGNYYNEQFFGPGTRLTVL.

The chain uses TRBV7-9 and TRBJ2-3; possibly TRBD1 for D (5 bases). This CDR3 spans 16 amino acids. Germline CDR1 and CDR2: SEHNR and FQNEAQ (reference sequence). Trimming took 1 base from V and 2 from J, leaving 13 bases between them. This CDR3 reads CASSLVWTQDTDTQYF. In nucleotides, the CDR3 is TGTGCCAGCAGCTTAGTCTGGACACAAGACACAGATACGCAGTATTTT. Complete variable domain (other parts from reference TRBV7-9 and TRBJ2-3): DTGVSQNPRHKITKRGQNVTFRCDPISEHNRLYWYRQTLGQGPEFLTYFQNEAQLEKSRLLSDRFSAERPKGSFSTLEIQRTEQGDSAMYLCASSLVWTQDTDTQYFGPGTRLTVL.

V is TRBV10-2 and J is TRBJ1-6, with 9 bases matching TRBD1. The germline gives CDR1 WSHSY, CDR2 SAAADI. CDR3 length equals 15 residues. V shed 6 bases, J shed 7 bases, and the junction held 7 bases outside the gene matches. CDR3 region: CASRGTGSENSPLHF. The CDR3 DNA reads as TGCGCCAGCAGGGGGACAGGGAGTGAGAATTCACCCCTCCACTTT.

The chain employs TRBV7-2 and TRBJ1-1; no definite D call. The CDR3 length is 14 residues. Trimming removed 5 bases from V and 1 base from J, with 11 bases in between. Germline assignment: CDR1 SGHTA and CDR2 FQGNSA. Here the CDR3 DNA reads TGTGCCAGCAGCGCGAGGAGCGGGAACACTGAAGCTTTCTTT. This codes for CASSARSGNTEAFF.

The count of this clone is one. The chain employs TRBV5-4 and TRBJ1-1; a possible D gene is TRBD1 (5 bases). V lost 4 bases and J 1 base, leaving 14 bases between the germline ends. Germline V gene data show CDR1 as SGHNT and CDR2 as YYREEE (reference sequence). The CDR3 has 15 residues. CDR3 residues: CASSRQRQPNTEAFF. The DNA of the CDR3 is TGTGCCAGCAGCCGTCAACGACAGCCGAACACTGAAGCTTTCTTT.

V and J are TRBV7-2 and TRBJ2-1, with 9 bases lining up with TRBD1. CDR1 SGHTA and CDR2 FQGNSA come from the germline V gene. The CDR3 extends over 16 amino acids. V lost 2 bases, J lost 3 bases, and 5 bases stayed unmatched. CDR3 DNA: TGTGCCAGCAGCTTAAGGACAGGGGTTATCTACAATGAGCAGTTCTTC. Translation gives CASSLRTGVIYNEQFF.

The rearrangement uses TRBV19 and TRBJ2-3; 9 nucleotides agree with TRBD1. The CDR3 sequence is 16 residues long. Germline V gives CDR1 LNHDA, CDR2 SQIVND (reference sequence). Trimming cost V 1 base and J 7 bases; bases outside gene matches: 9. The CDR3 sequence is CASSIAGTGRRYTQYF. DNA of the CDR3: TGTGCCAGTAGTATAGCGGGGACAGGGCGCCGGTATACGCAGTATTTT.

The chain uses TRBV5-8 and TRBJ2-7; D gene ambiguous. Germline CDR1 SGHTS, CDR2 YDEGEE. The CDR3 has 9 amino acids. With 8 bases removed from V and 9 bases from J, the gap between germline ends came to 9 bases. The CDR3 spells CASDSGQYF. CDR3 DNA: TGTGCCAGTGACTCCGGGCAGTACTTC.

This chain links TRBV5-6 with TRBJ1-3; a possible D gene is TRBD1 (6 bases). Germline V lookup: CDR1 SGHDT, CDR2 YYEEEE. The CDR3 extends over 14 amino acids. V lost 3 bases and J lost 1, with 8 bases in between. The CDR3 sequence is CASSSTGSGNTIYF. The CDR3 bases are TGTGCCAGCAGCTCAACAGGGTCTGGAAACACCATATATTTT.

The V and J genes are TRBV9 and TRBJ1-5, with a tentative D call TRBD1 (5 bases). CDR3 length equals 16 residues. V dropped 0 bases and J dropped 0 bases, with 10 bases sitting between them. From germline, CDR1 is SGDLS and CDR2 YYNGEE. The CDR3 is CASSVEKGTSNQPQHF. CDR3 coding DNA: TGTGCCAGCAGCGTAGAGAAAGGGACTAGCAATCAGCCCCAGCATTTT.

This chain connects TRBV7-2 to TRBJ2-1; D is tentatively TRBD1 or TRBD2 (5 bases each). Trimming cost V 3 bases and J 0 bases, with 21 bases left between them. CDR1 is SGHTA, CDR2 FQGNSA, per germline. CDR3 length: 19 amino acids. The CDR3 DNA follows: TGTGCCAGCAGCTTTAGGACCGCAGGGACCGACAGCTCCTACAATGAGCAGTTCTTC. This encodes CASSFRTAGTDSSYNEQFF.

In this sample, this clone turned up once. This chain joins TRBV6-5 and TRBJ2-7, with TRBD1 matching 10 bases. This CDR3 is built from 15 residues. Losses at the gene ends were 6 bases for V and 4 bases for J; bases not matched to a gene: 9. Germline V lookup: CDR1 MNHEY, CDR2 SVGAGI. The CDR3 nucleotides are TGTGCCAGCAGCCAGCCGACAGGGGGCCGATACGAGCAGTACTTC. It is translated as CASSQPTGGRYEQYF.

This sequence joins TRBV7-2 and TRBJ1-5; a weak D match, TRBD1 (5 bases). CDR3 length equals 14 residues. The V end lost 4 bases, the J end lost 2 bases, and 9 bases lay between the germline ends. Germline V lookup: CDR1 SGHTA, CDR2 FQGNSA. CDR3: CASSSGGGNQPQHF. The CDR3 DNA reads TGTGCCAGCAGCTCGGGGGGAGGCAATCAGCCCCAGCATTTT.

This chain uses TRBV30 with TRBJ2-1; 11 nucleotides match TRBD2. V lost 5 bases, J lost 7 bases, and 4 bases stayed unmatched. CDR3 length: 13 residues. Germline V gene lookup returns CDR1 GTSNPN and CDR2 SVGIG (reference sequence). The chain's CDR3 is CAWASSGRNEQFF. The CDR3 DNA follows: TGTGCCTGGGCCTCTAGCGGGAGGAATGAGCAGTTCTTC.

The chain carries TRBV29-1 and TRBJ2-1, with 9 positions matching TRBD2. The CDR3 runs to 16 residues. Germline V lookup: CDR1 SQVTM, CDR2 ANQGSEA. V lost 6 bases to trimming and J lost 0 bases; unmatched junction nucleotides: 9. CDR3: CSVELAGKSSYNEQFF. The DNA for the CDR3 is TGCAGCGTCGAACTAGCGGGCAAAAGCTCCTACAATGAGCAGTTCTTC.

A note on this clone: The sample has other DNA sequences that encode this CDR3 too. This chain uses TRBV30 with TRBJ1-5, with D tentatively TRBD1 (6 bases). V lost 2 bases and J lost 4, with 9 bases in between. The CDR3 sequence is 13 residues long. Germline V gene data show CDR1 as GTSNPN and CDR2 as SVGIG (reference sequence). This chain's CDR3 is CAWSPQGNQPQHF. The CDR3 nucleotides read TGTGCCTGGAGTCCACAGGGAAATCAGCCCCAGCATTTT.

The chain recombines TRBV4-1 with TRBJ2-7; D is unresolved. This CDR3 is 13 amino acids long. The germline V gene has CDR1 MGHRA and CDR2 YSYEKL. Trimming shortened V by 0 bases and J by 4 bases, and 7 bases separated the two germline ends. The DNA for the CDR3 is TGCGCCAGCAGCCAAGAGATTCAATACGAGCAGTACTTC. Residues: CASSQEIQYEQYF.

This chain joins TRBV5-1 and TRBJ2-2; D unresolved. Trimming removed 0 bases from V and 6 bases from J, with 6 bases in between. Germline V gene sequence: CDR1 SGHRS, CDR2 YFSETQ. The CDR3 is 13 residues long. For the CDR3, the DNA is TGCGCCAGCAGCTTGGCTTCAGCCGGGGAGCTGTTTTTT. Protein sequence: CASSLASAGELFF.

The rearrangement links TRBV4-1 to TRBJ2-1, with a tentative D call TRBD2 (5 bases). V was trimmed by 2 bases and J by 1 base, leaving 9 bases between them. The CDR3 runs to 15 residues. The germline CDR1 and CDR2 sequences are MGHRA and YSYEKL. This CDR3 reads CASSQIRDSYNEQFF. CDR3 nucleotides: TGCGCCAGCAGCCAAATACGGGATTCCTACAATGAGCAGTTCTTC.

The CDR3 nucleotides are TGTGCCAGCAGCCCTGGACAGTCCTACTATGGCTACACCTTC. Translation: CASSPGQSYYGYTF. This sequence joins TRBV13 and TRBJ1-2; the D gene is possibly TRBD1 (6 bases). The CDR3 length is 14 residues. Trimming shortened V by 5 bases and J by 3 bases, and 13 bases separated the two germline ends. CDR1 is PRHDT, CDR2 FYEKMQ, per germline (reference sequence).

The rearrangement joins TRBV9 to TRBJ2-7; 14 bases are a match to TRBD2. V shed 3 bases, J shed 3 bases, and the junction held 2 bases outside the gene matches. Germline CDR1 is SGDLS and CDR2 is YYNGEE. This CDR3 has 15 amino acids. The CDR3: CASSATSGGDYEQYF. CDR3 bases: TGTGCCAGCAGCGCGACTAGCGGGGGGGACTACGAGCAGTACTTC.

The genes are TRBV2 and TRBJ1-6; possibly TRBD1 for D (5 bases). V was trimmed by 6 bases and J by 8 bases, leaving 17 bases between them. The CDR3 covers 15 residues. Germline V gene lookup returns CDR1 SNHLY and CDR2 FYNNEI. The CDR3 here is CASRRTLMGDSPLHF. CDR3 DNA sequence: TGTGCCAGCAGGCGGACCCTTATGGGGGATTCACCCCTCCACTTT.

This rearrangement joins TRBV29-1 to TRBJ2-2, with 7 bases identical to TRBD2. This CDR3 contains 13 residues. The germline gives CDR1 SQVTM, CDR2 ANQGSEA. The V gene end was trimmed by 2 bases and the J gene end by 3 bases; junction bases not matched to a gene: 0. The CDR3 nucleotides read TGCAGCGTTGAACTAGCGGACACCGGGGAGCTGTTTTTT. Translation: CSVELADTGELFF.

This chain joins TRBV28 and TRBJ2-6; D is unresolved. V was shortened by 6 bases and J by 2 bases, with 14 bases between the two germline ends. The CDR3 extends over 16 amino acids. Germline V CDR1 and CDR2: MDHEN, SYDVKM. The CDR3 region is CASRNPLGAGANVLTF. The CDR3 nucleotides are TGTGCCAGCAGGAATCCTCTGGGCGCTGGGGCCAACGTCCTGACTTTC.

The chain recombines TRBV4-1 with TRBJ2-7; 11 bases fit TRBD2. J gave up 3 bases and V 4 bases, and 14 bases lay outside the gene matches. The CDR3 totals 18 residues. Germline V gene sequence: CDR1 MGHRA, CDR2 YSYEKL. The CDR3 coding sequence is TGCGCCAGCAGCCCCAAGATAACTAGCGGGGGTTCCATCTACGAGCAGTACTTC. As protein: CASSPKITSGGSIYEQYF.

The J gene is TRBJ1-2, the V gene TRBV29-1; no reliable D call. Germline lookup yields CDR1 SQVTM and CDR2 ANQGSEA. This CDR3 contains 13 residues. The germline V and J ends were trimmed by 3 bases and 2 bases, with 10 bases remaining between them. CDR3 DNA sequence: TGCAGCGTTGAGGTACGGAGGAACTATGGCTACACCTTC. Translation gives CSVEVRRNYGYTF. The full variable domain, its missing parts supplied by reference TRBV29-1 and TRBJ1-2, is SAVISQKPSRDICQRGTSLTIQCQVDSQVTMMFWYRQQPGQSLTLIATANQGSEATYESGFVIDKFPISRPNLTFSTLTVSNMSPEDSSIYLCSVEVRRNYGYTFGSGTRLTVV.

The chain couples TRBV7-2 to TRBJ1-2; D remains ambiguous. The CDR3 has 13 residues. CDR1 and CDR2 (germline): SGHTA, FQGNSA. V lost 2 bases and J 5 bases, leaving 9 bases between the germline ends. CDR3 region: CASSLYGEYGYTF. The DNA of the CDR3 is TGTGCCAGCAGCTTATACGGGGAGTATGGCTACACCTTC.

The chain joins TRBV11-2 to TRBJ1-3, with D perhaps matching TRBD1 (5 bases). V lost 3 bases and J lost 2, with 11 bases in between. CDR3 size: 15 residues. Germline CDR1 is SGHAT and CDR2 is FQNNGV. The CDR3 sequence is CASSLGVSAGNTIYF. The CDR3 DNA reads as TGTGCCAGCAGCTTGGGGGTCTCGGCTGGAAACACCATATATTTT.

The V call is TRBV19, the J call TRBJ2-5; tentatively, D is TRBD1 (5 bases). Trimming took 1 base from V and 5 from J, leaving 14 bases between them. Germline V CDR1 and CDR2: LNHDA, SQIVND (reference sequence). The CDR3 has 15 residues. DNA of the CDR3: TGTGCCAGTAGTATAGCGGCACAGCCAGGGGAGACCCAGTACTTC. It is translated as CASSIAAQPGETQYF.

V gene TRBV6-6 combines with J gene TRBJ2-7; 12 bases agree with TRBD1. From germline, CDR1 is MNHNY and CDR2 SVGAGI (reference sequence). The ends lost 6 bases at V and 4 bases at J; junction bases unmatched: 7. This CDR3 contains 15 residues. This chain's CDR3 is CASSSGTGGGYEQYF. The DNA for the CDR3 is TGTGCCAGCAGCTCCGGGACAGGGGGCGGTTACGAGCAGTACTTC.

In this sample, this clone turned up once. The chain uses TRBV9 and TRBJ2-7; perhaps TRBD1 as D (6 bases). The length of the CDR3 is 13 residues. V lost 2 bases, J lost 5 bases, and 11 bases lay in between. CDR1 SGDLS and CDR2 YYNGEE come from the germline V gene. The CDR3 is CASSVRYRDEQYF. The CDR3 DNA follows: TGTGCCAGCAGCGTGCGGTACAGGGACGAGCAGTACTTC.

The CDR3 reads CAISETRTSGGAGSYF. The CDR3 DNA sequence: TGTGCCATCAGTGAAACCAGGACTAGCGGGGGGGCCGGCTCGTACTTC. The chain recombines TRBV10-3 with TRBJ2-5, with 15 bases aligning to TRBD2. From germline, CDR1 is ENHRY and CDR2 SYGVKD. The junction had 12 bases not matched to a gene; V was cut back by 3 bases and J by 13 bases. The CDR3 sequence is 16 residues long.